What follows are 21 T cell receptor beta chains derived from one specimen sequenced in a study of CD8 T cells in ankylosing spondylitis. Each CDR3 protein gets one entry after TCRdb re-called the 5' RACE reads with MiXCR. Here the sample spans 200,000 to 250,000 distinct CDR3 sequences, around a tenth being singletons. Sequencing was done on a sample of blood, either unsorted or a sorted T cell fraction (not recorded which). The receptors were sampled from a male donor with ankylosing spondylitis or in good health (not recorded which).

The CDR3 protein is CASSFRPGVKNIQYF. CDR3 bases: TGTGCCAGCAGTTTCCGCCCGGGCGTCAAAAACATTCAGTACTTC. This rearrangement joins TRBV28 to TRBJ2-4; unclear D gene. This CDR3 is built from 15 residues. Germline V lookup: CDR1 MDHEN, CDR2 SYDVKM. V was shortened by 3 bases and J by 3 bases, with 12 bases between the two germline ends. Full variable domain (remainder filled in from reference TRBV28 and TRBJ2-4): DVKVTQSSRYLVKRTGEKVFLECVQDMDHENMFWYRQDPGLGLRLIYFSYDVKMKEKGDIPEGYSVSREKKERFSLILESASTNQTSMYLCASSFRPGVKNIQYFGAGTRLSVL.

The chain links TRBV15 to TRBJ2-5; D might be TRBD1 or TRBD2, each matching 5 bases. Germline values: CDR1 LNHNV, CDR2 YYDKDF (reference sequence). V lost 3 bases, J lost 1 base, and 9 bases lay in between. This CDR3 has 14 amino acids. The CDR3 DNA sequence: TGTGCCACCAGCAGCTGGGACGTCCAAGAGACCCAGTACTTC. This translates into CATSSWDVQETQYF.

The genes are TRBV6-2 or TRBV6-3 and TRBJ1-6, with D hard to call. Trimming shortened V by 4 bases and J by 14 bases, and 15 bases separated the two germline ends. Germline V gene lookup returns CDR1 MNHEY and CDR2 SVGEGT. The CDR3 is 13 amino acids. CDR3 coding DNA: TGTGCCAGCAGTTCCGGGGAAGAATCAACCCTCCACTTT. This codes for CASSSGEESTLHF.

The sample holds many counts of this clonotype. The rearrangement joins TRBV6-2 or TRBV6-3 to TRBJ2-1; 9 nucleotides line up with TRBD2. The V and J ends lost 6 bases and 4 bases, in that order; junction bases with no gene match: 7. This CDR3 comprises 15 residues. The germline CDR1 and CDR2 sequences are MNHEY and SVGEGT. CDR3 residues: CASRAGLAGYNEQFF. The CDR3 nucleotides are TGTGCCAGCAGAGCGGGACTAGCAGGATACAATGAGCAGTTCTTC.

The table lists this clonotype with a few counts. The V and J genes are TRBV2 and TRBJ2-1; D remains ambiguous. Trimming cost V 5 bases and J 0 bases, with 11 bases left between them. The CDR3 length is 15 residues. The germline V gene encodes CDR1 SNHLY and CDR2 FYNNEI. CDR3 protein: CASSSPYSSYNEQFF. The CDR3 region has the DNA TGTGCCAGCAGTTCCCCATATAGCTCCTACAATGAGCAGTTCTTC.

At least ten counts were recorded for this clonotype. CDR3 protein: CSTRASNTGELFF. The CDR3 DNA follows: TGCAGCACCCGGGCCTCCAACACCGGGGAGCTGTTTTTT. The chain has TRBV29-1 and TRBJ2-2; unclear D gene. This CDR3 has 13 residues. V lost 8 bases, J lost 2 bases, and 12 bases lay in between. Germline values: CDR1 SQVTM, CDR2 ANQGSEA.

J is TRBJ1-1 and V is TRBV5-1, with D possibly being TRBD1 (6 bases). Germline-derived CDR1 and CDR2 are SGHRS and YFSETQ. Trimming left V 5 bases short and J 1 base short, with 9 bases between. The CDR3 length is 13 residues. The CDR3 nucleotides read TGCGCCAGCAGACCGACAGGGAACACTGAAGCTTTCTTT. It encodes CASRPTGNTEAFF.

The rearrangement links TRBV5-1 to TRBJ1-6; D not resolved. The CDR3 sequence is 13 residues long. CDR1 is SGHRS and CDR2 is YFSETQ in the germline V gene. The V end lost 0 bases, the J end lost 9 bases, and 7 bases lay between the germline ends. CDR3 loop: CASSLALSSPLHF. CDR3 bases: TGCGCCAGCAGCTTGGCCTTGAGTTCACCCCTCCACTTT.

Many counts were recorded for this clonotype. This sequence joins TRBV9 and TRBJ1-1, with 10 nucleotides matching TRBD1. The ends lost 7 bases at V and 4 bases at J; junction bases unmatched: 7. The CDR3 totals 14 residues. In germline, CDR1 is SGDLS, CDR2 YYNGEE. This CDR3 reads CASRGQGGSTEAFF. The CDR3 nucleotides are TGTGCCAGCCGCGGACAGGGGGGGAGCACTGAAGCTTTCTTT. The full variable domain, rest sourced from reference TRBV9 and TRBJ1-1, is DSGVTQTPKHLITATGQRVTLRCSPRSGDLSVYWYQQSLDQGLQFLIQYYNGEERAKGNILERFSAQQFPDLHSELNLSSLELGDSALYFCASRGQGGSTEAFFGQGTRLTVV.

This clonotype was counted many times. This rearrangement joins TRBV9 to TRBJ2-3, with D possibly being TRBD2 (6 bases). There are 16 residues in the CDR3. V gave up 0 bases and J gave up 8 bases, with 19 bases separating them. Germline assignment: CDR1 SGDLS and CDR2 YYNGEE. The CDR3 bases are TGTGCCAGCAGCGTAGAAGGGTCGGAGGGTCGGAGTACGCAGTATTTT. Translated: CASSVEGSEGRSTQYF.

This chain links TRBV9 with TRBJ2-7; 7 nucleotides agree with TRBD2. Germline CDR1 reads SGDLS; CDR2 reads YYNGEE. The CDR3 totals 14 residues. The V and J ends lost 1 base and 6 bases, in that order; junction bases with no gene match: 7. This chain's CDR3 is CASSVMGGGSEQYF. For the CDR3, the DNA is TGTGCCAGCAGCGTAATGGGGGGAGGGAGCGAGCAGTACTTC.

The V call is TRBV5-1, the J call TRBJ2-1; D is unclear. The CDR3 spans 13 residues. The ends were cut back, 2 bases at V and 5 bases at J, with 8 bases in the middle. Per the germline V gene, CDR1 is SGHRS and CDR2 is YFSETQ. The CDR3 sequence: CASSFSRNNEQFF. Here the CDR3 DNA reads TGCGCCAGCAGCTTCTCCCGGAACAATGAGCAGTTCTTC.

This clonotype was detected only a few times. The V gene is TRBV5-1, the J gene TRBJ2-7; the match to TRBD1 covers 7 bases. This CDR3 region has 15 residues. V was pared by 4 bases and J by 4 bases, with 11 bases of the junction left unmatched. Germline V gene lookup returns CDR1 SGHRS and CDR2 YFSETQ. The CDR3 here is CASSRDSARCYEQYF. For the CDR3, the DNA is TGCGCCAGCAGCCGGGACAGCGCCCGTTGTTACGAGCAGTACTTC.

Ten or more counts support this clonotype. The chain joins TRBV11-2 to TRBJ1-6, with 7 bases matching TRBD1. Per germline, CDR1 SGHAT and CDR2 FQNNGV. The CDR3 totals 14 residues. J gave up 7 bases and V 5 bases, and 5 bases lay outside the gene matches. The CDR3 bases are TGTGCCAGCAGCGAGACAGGGACCAATTCACCCCTCCACTTT. Its translation: CASSETGTNSPLHF.

This clonotype has a count of ten or more. The chain is built from TRBV7-2 and TRBJ1-2; D is uncertain. This CDR3 contains 13 residues. V lost 2 bases and J lost 4, with 8 bases in between. CDR1 SGHTA and CDR2 FQGNSA come from the germline V gene. CDR3 residues: CASSLRTGYGYTF. The CDR3 DNA sequence: TGTGCCAGCAGCTTAAGGACTGGCTATGGCTACACCTTC.

This clonotype was recorded at least ten times. The chain is built from TRBV9 and TRBJ2-5, with D perhaps matching TRBD1 (6 bases). Between the trimmed V and J ends, which lost 0 bases and 2 bases, there was a span of 11 bases. The CDR3 sequence is 15 residues long. Germline CDR1 SGDLS, CDR2 YYNGEE. CDR3 coding DNA: TGTGCCAGCAGCGTAGGACAGGTAATACAAGAGACCCAGTACTTC. Translation gives CASSVGQVIQETQYF. Based on the CDR3 plus reference TRBV9 and TRBJ2-5, the full variable domain is DSGVTQTPKHLITATGQRVTLRCSPRSGDLSVYWYQQSLDQGLQFLIQYYNGEERAKGNILERFSAQQFPDLHSELNLSSLELGDSALYFCASSVGQVIQETQYFGPGTRLLVL.

In the case of this clonotype: Its ends do not fully match the called genes, so a read error is possible. The chain employs TRBV20-1 and TRBJ1-4, with 10 bases fitting TRBD1. CDR1 DFQATT and CDR2 SNEGSKA come from the germline V gene (reference sequence). This CDR3 comprises 17 residues. CDR3 nucleotides: TGCAGTACTAGATCGAGACAGGGGGCTCTTACTAATGAAAAACTGTTTTTT. It encodes CSTRSRQGALTNEKLFF.

Many counts were recorded for this clonotype. V and J are TRBV20-1 and TRBJ1-1; D unclear. Per the germline V gene, CDR1 is DFQATT and CDR2 is SNEGSKA (reference sequence). The CDR3 runs to 14 residues. V was pared by 3 bases and J by 5 bases, with 16 bases between. CDR3 region: CSARVPGRVTEAFF. In nucleotides, the CDR3 is TGCAGTGCTAGGGTCCCAGGAAGGGTAACTGAAGCTTTCTTT.

This clonotype was picked up many times. The chain couples TRBV5-1 to TRBJ1-1; 7 bases map to TRBD1. The CDR3 spans 14 residues. Germline V CDR1 and CDR2: SGHRS, YFSETQ. V lost 4 bases, J lost 5 bases, and 8 bases stayed unmatched. CDR3 in DNA: TGCGCCAGCAGCCTCGAGACAGGGCGAACTGAAGCTTTCTTT. Translated: CASSLETGRTEAFF.

This chain uses TRBV5-1 with TRBJ2-7; 9 nucleotides line up with TRBD2. Germline V gene data show CDR1 as SGHRS and CDR2 as YFSETQ. The CDR3 extends over 14 amino acids. V was clipped by 2 bases and J by 3 bases; unmatched bases: 3. The CDR3 bases are TGCGCCAGCAGCTTCGCTAGCGGGAACTACGAGCAGTACTTC. Its translation: CASSFASGNYEQYF.

This clonotype occurred many times. This chain joins TRBV5-1 and TRBJ2-2; D perhaps matches TRBD1 (5 bases). The CDR3 is made up of 16 amino acids. CDR1 and CDR2 (germline): SGHRS, YFSETQ. V lost 1 base and J lost 0, with 10 bases in between. The CDR3 nucleotides are TGCGCCAGCAGCTTGTGGGGCGGATCGAACACCGGGGAGCTGTTTTTT. Its protein product is CASSLWGGSNTGELFF.